The 27 T cell receptor beta chains below all came from one sample that was sequenced in a study of T cell changes during pregnancy in multiple sclerosis. Generated by immunoSEQ multiplex PCR, the TCRdb table keeps only in-frame clones and is missing some. The table lists 50,000 or so clones, 92% of them singletons. This sample comprised CD4+ T cells from peripheral blood mononuclear cells, obtained in the third trimester of pregnancy. The receptors derive from a female donor with multiple sclerosis, enrolled in a pregnancy study.

This chain uses TRBV18 with TRBJ1-1; TRBD1 agrees at 9 bases. Germline CDR1 KGHSH, CDR2 LQKENI. Trimming took 4 bases from V and 3 from J; bases not matched to a gene: 9. This CDR3 has 16 residues. CDR3 coding DNA: TGTGCCAGCTCACTCGGGACAGGGTGGTCCGACACTGAAGCTTTCTTT. Translated: CASSLGTGWSDTEAFF.

The gene calls are TRBV18 and TRBJ2-3; 7 bases match TRBD1. The CDR3 sequence is 16 residues long. Germline-derived CDR1 and CDR2 are KGHSH and LQKENI. The V segment lost 3 bases and the J segment 4 bases; nucleotides outside the gene matches: 10. For the CDR3, the DNA is TGTGCCAGCTCACCCCGGACAGGAGGAAGTGCAGATACGCAGTATTTT. Protein product: CASSPRTGGSADTQYF.

Only a few counts were recorded for this clone. The rearrangement uses TRBV6-5 and TRBJ1-5; TRBD1 might be the D (6 bases). Germline V gene lookup returns CDR1 MNHEY and CDR2 SVGAGI. The CDR3 spans 14 residues. Between the trimmed V and J ends, which lost 6 bases and 6 bases, there was a span of 15 bases. The CDR3 here is CASSRIQGGQPQHF. CDR3 bases: TGTGCCAGCAGCCGAATACAGGGTGGTCAGCCCCAGCATTTT.

The V call is TRBV15, the J call TRBJ1-1; no reliable D call. Germline V gene data show CDR1 as LNHNV and CDR2 as YYDKDF (reference sequence). Trimming cost V 0 bases and J 8 bases, with 7 bases left between them. The CDR3 consists of 12 residues. CDR3 residues: CATSRDTLEAFF. The CDR3 region has the DNA TGTGCCACCAGCAGAGATACTTTGGAAGCTTTCTTT.

As DNA, the CDR3 is TGTGCCAGCAGCCCCCCGTGGGGCGGTGAGCTCTACGAGCAGTACTTC. This encodes CASSPPWGGELYEQYF. The J gene is TRBJ2-7, the V gene TRBV13, with D maybe TRBD1 (5 bases). This CDR3 region has 16 residues. The V gene's germline CDR1 is PRHDT and CDR2 FYEKMQ (reference sequence). Trimming pared 5 bases from V and 3 bases from J, leaving 20 bases between.

The CDR3 region has the DNA TGTGCCAGCAGTGGACAGGGGGTGGACTATGGCTACACCTTC. Encoded protein: CASSGQGVDYGYTF. The chain employs TRBV2 and TRBJ1-2; 9 bases are shared with TRBD1. The CDR3 has 14 amino acids. The V and J ends lost 4 bases and 3 bases, in that order; junction bases with no gene match: 3. Germline-derived CDR1 and CDR2 are SNHLY and FYNNEI.

This chain links TRBV10-2 with TRBJ1-2; 8 bases map to TRBD1. CDR1 and CDR2 (germline): WSHSY, SAAADI. J lost 2 bases, V lost 6 bases, and 2 bases had no gene match. The length of the CDR3 is 13 residues. The CDR3 DNA follows: TGCGCCAGCAGAGGGACAGGCAACTATGGCTACACCTTC. It yields the protein CASRGTGNYGYTF.

The rearrangement joins TRBV6-4 to TRBJ1-1; possibly TRBD1 for D (6 bases). Germline CDR1 is MRHNA and CDR2 is SNTAGT. This CDR3 is 17 amino acids long. Trimming cost V 0 bases and J 5 bases, with 19 bases left between them. The CDR3 loop reads CASSDSYPGTPRTEAFF. The CDR3 nucleotides are TGTGCCAGCAGTGACTCCTATCCCGGGACACCGAGAACTGAAGCTTTCTTT.

This clone was observed a single time. This chain connects TRBV11-2 to TRBJ2-1; 8 positions agree with TRBD2. Germline V lookup: CDR1 SGHAT, CDR2 FQNNGV. Trimming cost V 1 base and J 0 bases; bases outside gene matches: 5. The CDR3 sequence is 17 residues long. The CDR3 spells CASSLGGGRSSYNEQFF. CDR3 DNA sequence: TGTGCCAGCAGCTTAGGCGGGGGGCGAAGCTCCTACAATGAGCAGTTCTTC.

The chain couples TRBV13 to TRBJ2-7; D call uncertain. Germline CDR1 PRHDT, CDR2 FYEKMQ (reference sequence). This CDR3 has 11 amino acids. Trimming removed 4 bases at V and 1 base at J, with 2 bases between. The CDR3: CASSSSYEQYF. The CDR3 DNA follows: TGTGCCAGCAGCTCTTCCTACGAGCAGTACTTC. The variable domain in full, with the rest retrieved from reference TRBV13 and TRBJ2-7, is AAGVIQSPRHLIKEKRETATLKCYPIPRHDTVYWYQQGPGQDPQFLISFYEKMQSDKGSIPDRFSAQQFSDYHSELNMSSLELGDSALYFCASSSSYEQYFGPGTRLTVT.

This clone is a singleton in its sample. The chain links TRBV7-6 to TRBJ1-2; TRBD1 matches 7 bases. V lost 5 bases and J lost 4; bases outside the gene matches: 4. This CDR3 region has 13 residues. CDR1 and CDR2 (germline): SGHVS, FNYEAQ. The CDR3 protein is CASSPGQSYGYTF. In DNA form, the CDR3 reads TGTGCCAGCAGCCCGGGACAGTCCTATGGCTACACCTTC. The full variable domain, completed using reference TRBV7-6 and TRBJ1-2, is GAGVSQSPRYKVTKRGQDVALRCDPISGHVSLYWYRQALGQGPEFLTYFNYEAQQDKSGLPNDRFSAERPEGSISTLTIQRTEQRDSAMYRCASSPGQSYGYTFGSGTRLTVV.

Written as DNA, the CDR3 is TGCAGCGTTCGAACAGGAGGGGAGACCCAGTACTTC. Its translation is CSVRTGGETQYF. The V call is TRBV29-1, the J call TRBJ2-5; D might be TRBD2 (6 bases). V dropped 5 bases and J dropped 5 bases, with 12 bases sitting between them. CDR1 is SQVTM, CDR2 ANQGSEA, per germline. This CDR3 contains 12 residues.

The chain links TRBV25-1 to TRBJ2-2; 7 bases fit TRBD1. With 7 bases clipped from V and 4 bases from J, the junction kept 6 bases outside the gene matches. Germline-derived CDR1 and CDR2 are MGHDK and SYGVNS. This CDR3 has 14 amino acids. The CDR3: CASTRQGRTGELFF. The DNA of the CDR3 is TGTGCCAGCACGCGACAGGGACGCACCGGGGAGCTGTTTTTT.

This chain uses TRBV5-6 with TRBJ1-3; D is undetermined. Trimming removed 4 bases from V and 0 bases from J, with 11 bases in between. In germline, CDR1 is SGHDT, CDR2 YYEEEE. This CDR3 contains 15 residues. CDR3 amino acids: CASSGSPSSGNTIYF. The CDR3 bases are TGTGCCAGCAGCGGTAGCCCGAGCTCTGGAAACACCATATATTTT.

The rearrangement uses TRBV2 and TRBJ2-3; D unresolved. This CDR3 is built from 11 residues. Germline V gene sequence: CDR1 SNHLY, CDR2 FYNNEI. V lost 11 bases and J 4 bases, leaving 10 bases between the germline ends. The DNA for the CDR3 is TGTGCCCCCGGGTTGGCAGATACGCAGTATTTT. This gives the protein CAPGLADTQYF.

V is TRBV4-1 and J is TRBJ2-5, with 11 nucleotides matching TRBD1. The CDR3 totals 15 residues. The ends lost 5 bases at V and 2 bases at J; junction bases unmatched: 4. Germline CDR1 is MGHRA and CDR2 is YSYEKL. The CDR3 protein is CASSGTGGPQETQYF. The CDR3 DNA follows: TGCGCCAGCAGCGGGACAGGGGGGCCTCAAGAGACCCAGTACTTC.

The chain couples TRBV7-9 to TRBJ1-2, with 8 bases matching TRBD1. Trimming removed 5 bases from V and 4 bases from J; junction bases left unmatched: 6. Germline CDR1 and CDR2: SEHNR and FQNEAQ (reference sequence). This CDR3 is built from 14 residues. DNA for the CDR3: TGTGCCAGCAGCCGGGGACAGGCTGTCTATGGCTACACCTTC. Translating gives CASSRGQAVYGYTF.

J is TRBJ1-5 and V is TRBV5-4; TRBD1 is a possible D gene (6 bases). CDR3 size: 14 residues. CDR1 is SGHNT and CDR2 is YYREEE in the germline V gene (reference sequence). The V end lost 0 bases, the J end lost 4 bases, and 8 bases lay between the germline ends. CDR3 sequence reads: CASSLDRGNQPQHF. The DNA for the CDR3 is TGTGCCAGCAGCTTGGATAGGGGGAATCAGCCCCAGCATTTT.

The chain uses TRBV11-3 and TRBJ2-5; 8 nucleotides match TRBD2. Trimming cost V 5 bases and J 1 base; bases outside gene matches: 6. Germline V gives CDR1 SGHNT, CDR2 YENEEA. This CDR3 has 15 residues. Written as DNA, the CDR3 is TGTGCCAGCAGCACGGGACTAGGGGTCCAAGAGACCCAGTACTTC. Its protein product is CASSTGLGVQETQYF.

This clone was seen a few times. V and J are TRBV15 and TRBJ1-1; a weak D match, TRBD1 (6 bases). CDR3 size: 15 residues. The V gene's germline CDR1 is LNHNV and CDR2 YYDKDF (reference sequence). Trimming pared 4 bases from V and 4 bases from J, leaving 16 bases between. Here the CDR3 reads CATSTHQTGSTEAFF. The CDR3, as DNA: TGTGCCACCAGCACACACCAAACAGGGAGCACTGAAGCTTTCTTT.

The chain uses TRBV6-4 and TRBJ2-3, with D possibly matching TRBD1 (6 bases). Looked up from germline, CDR1 is MRHNA and CDR2 is SNTAGT. The CDR3 runs to 14 residues. Trimming took 4 bases from V and 2 from J, leaving 10 bases between them. The CDR3 spells CASSVDSHTDTQYF. CDR3 coding DNA: TGTGCCAGCAGTGTGGACAGCCACACAGATACGCAGTATTTT.

The V and J genes are TRBV7-2 and TRBJ1-1; perhaps TRBD1 as D (5 bases). The CDR3 extends over 14 amino acids. CDR1 and CDR2 from the germline V gene are SGHTA and FQGNSA. The germline V and J ends were trimmed by 3 bases and 4 bases, with 12 bases remaining between them. The CDR3 sequence is CASSFQGFSTEAFF. DNA of the CDR3: TGTGCCAGCAGCTTTCAGGGTTTCTCCACTGAAGCTTTCTTT.

This clone showed up just once. The chain links TRBV18 to TRBJ1-5; the match to TRBD1 covers 9 bases. The V and J ends lost 3 bases and 6 bases, in that order; junction bases with no gene match: 6. The germline V gene encodes CDR1 KGHSH and CDR2 LQKENI. There are 15 residues in the CDR3. In nucleotides, the CDR3 is TGTGCCAGCTCACCTCGACAGGGGGAGCTTCAGCCCCAGCATTTT. Translating it yields CASSPRQGELQPQHF.

This clone came up a few times. The V and J genes are TRBV5-8 and TRBJ2-7; D possibly corresponds to TRBD2 (5 bases). The ends were cut back, 4 bases at V and 0 bases at J, with 20 bases in the middle. CDR1 SGHTS and CDR2 YDEGEE come from the germline V gene. The CDR3 runs 17 residues. Here the CDR3 reads CASSHPTQLGSSYEQYF. The CDR3 DNA reads as TGTGCCAGCAGCCACCCAACCCAACTAGGGAGCTCCTACGAGCAGTACTTC.

The rearrangement joins TRBV19 to TRBJ2-3; weak D call: TRBD2 (6 bases). V was trimmed by 5 bases and J by 3 bases, leaving 15 bases between them. Germline V gene lookup returns CDR1 LNHDA and CDR2 SQIVND (reference sequence). The CDR3 length is 15 residues. The CDR3 region is CASSAPGGFTDTQYF. The CDR3 DNA reads TGTGCCAGTAGTGCCCCCGGGGGATTTACAGATACGCAGTATTTT. Full variable domain (missing parts from reference TRBV19 and TRBJ2-3): DGGITQSPKYLFRKEGQNVTLSCEQNLNHDAMYWYRQDPGQGLRLIYYSQIVNDFQKGDIAEGYSVSREKKESFPLTVTSAQKNPTAFYLCASSAPGGFTDTQYFGPGTRLTVL.

The chain links TRBV10-3 to TRBJ2-1; 7 bases map to TRBD1. The CDR3 spans 14 residues. Germline values: CDR1 ENHRY, CDR2 SYGVKD. Trimming took 11 bases from V and 7 from J; bases not matched to a gene: 14. The CDR3 region is CASEDRLGANEQFF. The CDR3 DNA reads TGTGCCTCGGAGGACAGGTTAGGAGCAAATGAGCAGTTCTTC.

The chain carries TRBV7-2 and TRBJ1-4; D is unclear. Trimming removed 3 bases at V and 4 bases at J, with 9 bases between. From germline, CDR1 is SGHTA and CDR2 FQGNSA. The CDR3 has 14 residues. CDR3 sequence reads: CASSFEGYNEKLFF. The CDR3 nucleotides read TGTGCCAGCAGCTTCGAGGGTTATAATGAAAAACTGTTTTTT.